Following are 20 T cell receptor beta chains from one sample sequenced in a study of control samples from healthy donors and cancer patients. The data were produced by immunoSEQ multiplex PCR, yet TCRdb's version contains in-frame clones alone and is incomplete. Of over 150,000 clones listed, roughly nine tenths are singletons. Source material: blood. Every receptor here comes from a man aged 30-40 years in good health.

The chain employs TRBV9 and TRBJ1-2; 7 positions agree with TRBD1. The length of the CDR3 is 15 residues. The germline gives CDR1 SGDLS, CDR2 YYNGEE. Trimming cost V 4 bases and J 4 bases; bases outside gene matches: 10. CDR3 in DNA: TGTGCCAGCAGCACCCGGGACAGCCAAGCCTATGGCTACACCTTC. Translating it yields CASSTRDSQAYGYTF.

The chain couples TRBV2 to TRBJ1-1; D is ambiguous. Trimming took 7 bases from V and 7 from J, leaving 22 bases between them. CDR3 size: 15 residues. In germline, CDR1 is SNHLY, CDR2 FYNNEI. The CDR3 region is CASTSGPWASNEAFF. CDR3 bases: TGTGCCAGCACGTCCGGCCCCTGGGCCTCTAATGAAGCTTTCTTT.

This clone was recorded a few times. This sequence joins TRBV28 and TRBJ2-7; 8 bases are a match to TRBD2. With 3 bases clipped from V and 0 bases from J, the junction kept 7 bases outside the gene matches. This CDR3 is 16 amino acids long. Germline CDR1 is MDHEN and CDR2 is SYDVKM. The CDR3 loop is CASSFQLAALSYEQYF. The CDR3 DNA reads TGTGCCAGCAGTTTTCAACTAGCGGCTCTCTCCTACGAGCAGTACTTC.

This clone was counted only a few times. The chain links TRBV6-5 to TRBJ1-6, with TRBD1 as a possible D gene (5 bases). V dropped 8 bases and J dropped 7 bases, with 15 bases sitting between them. There are 14 residues in the CDR3. Per germline, CDR1 MNHEY and CDR2 SVGAGI. The CDR3 DNA is TGTGCCAGCCGGGTCCTCTGGGGGAATTCACCCCTCCACTTT. It specifies CASRVLWGNSPLHF.

The V and J genes are TRBV30 and TRBJ1-2, with 8 bases that match TRBD1. The germline CDR1 and CDR2 sequences are GTSNPN and SVGIG (reference sequence). The V segment lost 4 bases and the J segment 8 bases; nucleotides outside the gene matches: 12. CDR3 length: 14 residues. For the CDR3, the DNA is TGTGCCTGGACTACAGGGGGTCCCTCAACCGGCTACACCTTC. Its protein is CAWTTGGPSTGYTF.

The V gene is TRBV19, the J gene TRBJ1-1, with D uncertain. The CDR3 sequence is 14 residues long. Germline values: CDR1 LNHDA, CDR2 SQIVND (reference sequence). V gave up 4 bases and J gave up 2 bases, with 11 bases separating them. In nucleotides, the CDR3 is TGTGCCAGTAGTACCCGAGCGATTAACACTGAAGCTTTCTTT. Its protein is CASSTRAINTEAFF.

The CDR3 region is CSVSESRGYTF. In DNA form, the CDR3 reads TGCAGCGTTAGCGAGAGTCGGGGCTACACCTTC. The chain employs TRBV29-1 and TRBJ1-2; D call uncertain. The CDR3 is 11 amino acids. CDR1 is SQVTM and CDR2 is ANQGSEA in the germline V gene. V was clipped by 5 bases and J by 8 bases, with 12 bases between them.

This chain joins TRBV19 and TRBJ2-4; D may be TRBD1 (5 bases). Per germline, CDR1 LNHDA and CDR2 SQIVND (reference sequence). Trimming removed 2 bases at V and 2 bases at J, with 10 bases between. The CDR3 is made up of 15 amino acids. CDR3 coding DNA: TGTGCCAGTAGTATACAGGGTATCTCCAAAAACATTCAGTACTTC. Encoded protein: CASSIQGISKNIQYF. Drawing the rest from reference TRBV19 and TRBJ2-4, the complete variable domain is DGGITQSPKYLFRKEGQNVTLSCEQNLNHDAMYWYRQDPGQGLRLIYYSQIVNDFQKGDIAEGYSVSREKKESFPLTVTSAQKNPTAFYLCASSIQGISKNIQYFGAGTRLSVL.

This clone was detected only once. The CDR3 spells CASSSTSGGGQQYF. In DNA, the CDR3 is TGTGCCAGCTCCTCAACCTCCGGGGGTGGTCAGCAGTACTTC. The chain carries TRBV18 and TRBJ2-7; perhaps TRBD2 as D (6 bases). The CDR3 runs to 14 residues. V lost 6 bases to trimming and J lost 8 bases, with 20 bases between them. Germline CDR1 is KGHSH and CDR2 is LQKENI.

V usage is TRBV4-1 and J usage is TRBJ2-5; no reliable D call. CDR1 and CDR2 from the germline V gene are MGHRA and YSYEKL. The CDR3 runs to 15 residues. Trimming cost V 2 bases and J 5 bases, with 15 bases left between them. The CDR3 region has the DNA TGCGCCAGCAGCCAACCTAGACCGATGGCGGAGACCCAGTACTTC. Protein sequence: CASSQPRPMAETQYF.

The rearrangement joins TRBV10-3 to TRBJ2-1, with D unresolved. Germline CDR1 is ENHRY and CDR2 is SYGVKD. Between the trimmed V and J ends, which lost 0 bases and 9 bases, there was a span of 15 bases. The CDR3 sequence is 15 residues long. Here the CDR3 DNA reads TGTGCCATCAGTGAGTCATCGGTAGGGTCCGGTGAGCAGTTCTTC. This codes for CAISESSVGSGEQFF.

The rearrangement uses TRBV6-5 and TRBJ2-5; D possibly matches TRBD1 or TRBD2 (6 bases each). The CDR3 contains 15 residues. V dropped 8 bases and J dropped 5 bases, with 21 bases sitting between them. Per the germline V gene, CDR1 is MNHEY and CDR2 is SVGAGI. DNA of the CDR3: TGTGCCAGCTCCTGGGGGGCAGGGCCGTGGGAGACCCAGTACTTC. It yields the protein CASSWGAGPWETQYF.

The chain couples TRBV7-2 to TRBJ2-7; D is ambiguous. CDR1 and CDR2 (germline): SGHTA, FQGNSA. The germline V and J ends were trimmed by 1 base and 1 base, with 11 bases remaining between them. The CDR3 is 15 residues long. The CDR3 sequence: CASSLGAQVSYEQYF. The CDR3 DNA is TGTGCCAGCAGCTTAGGGGCGCAGGTGTCCTACGAGCAGTACTTC.

The chain has TRBV9 and TRBJ1-2; D unresolved. The CDR3 extends over 10 amino acids. Germline values: CDR1 SGDLS, CDR2 YYNGEE. V dropped 6 bases and J dropped 8 bases, with 8 bases sitting between them. The CDR3 here is CASKGWGYTF. In nucleotides, the CDR3 is TGTGCCAGCAAGGGCTGGGGCTACACCTTC.

The chain joins TRBV7-9 to TRBJ2-2; 8 bases are shared with TRBD2. V was pared by 6 bases and J by 3 bases, with 6 bases of the junction left unmatched. The CDR3 covers 15 residues. Germline CDR1 reads SEHNR; CDR2 reads FQNEAQ (reference sequence). CDR3 loop: CASRPTSGDTGELFF. DNA for the CDR3: TGTGCCAGCAGGCCTACTAGCGGCGACACCGGGGAGCTGTTTTTT.

The genes are TRBV21-1 and TRBJ2-7. TRBV21-1 is a known pseudogene. The CDR3 has 13 residues. The CDR3 loop reads CASSKAPILQQYF. The CDR3 coding sequence is TGTGCCAGCAGCAAAGCCCCCATTTTGCAGCAGTACTTC.

V is TRBV27 and J is TRBJ2-7; D gene unclear. Germline V gene data show CDR1 as MNHEY and CDR2 as SMNVEV (reference sequence). This CDR3 contains 12 residues. V lost 2 bases to trimming and J lost 1 base, with 3 bases between them. DNA for the CDR3: TGTGCCAGCAGTTTACCGTCCTACGAGCAGTACTTC. This translates into CASSLPSYEQYF.

Note on this clone: Distinct nucleotide sequences in the sample also encode this CDR3. The V call is TRBV5-1, the J call TRBJ2-7; no definite D call. The germline gives CDR1 SGHRS, CDR2 YFSETQ. Trimming pared 0 bases from V and 1 base from J, leaving 5 bases between. The CDR3 is 13 residues long. CDR3 nucleotides: TGCGCCAGCAGCTTGGTTGGTTCCTACGAGCAGTACTTC. It specifies CASSLVGSYEQYF.

The chain combines TRBV30 with TRBJ1-4, with D hard to call. The V gene lost 0 bases and the J gene lost 4 bases, with 6 bases spanning the gap. The germline gives CDR1 GTSNPN, CDR2 SVGIG (reference sequence). This CDR3 is 13 amino acids long. This chain's CDR3 is CAWSVSLNEKLFF. The CDR3 DNA reads TGTGCCTGGAGTGTGTCCCTTAATGAAAAACTGTTTTTT.

This rearrangement joins TRBV5-6 to TRBJ2-3; no definite D call. CDR3 length: 13 residues. V dropped 0 bases and J dropped 4 bases, with 6 bases sitting between them. Germline assignment: CDR1 SGHDT and CDR2 YYEEEE. CDR3 in DNA: TGTGCCAGCAGCTTGGGTGGGGCAGATACGCAGTATTTT. Protein: CASSLGGADTQYF.